This T cell receptor beta chain appears in the sequencing data of a study of blood T cells in healthy people across ages. This clonotype showed up just a few times. Sample-barcoded 5' priming and a J-beta primer mix drove a second PCR of about 6 to 12 cycles. TCRdb itself ran the 5' RACE reads through MiXCR, one entry per CDR3 protein. The sample consists of some 1,500,000 distinct CDR3 sequences, about 45% of them appearing once. Each individual donor underwent a draw of about 9.9 milliliters of peripheral blood. CDR3 length equals 15 residues. Trimming cost V 3 bases and J 2 bases; bases outside gene matches: 6. Germline loops: CDR1 SGHTA, CDR2 FQGNSA.

The chain employs TRBV7-2 and TRBJ2-7; 8 positions match TRBD2. The specimen was blood. This receptor was identified in a woman aged 18-29 years in good health. The CDR3: CASSFTSGEAYEQYF. The DNA for the CDR3 is TGTGCCAGCAGCTTTACTAGCGGAGAAGCCTACGAGCAGTACTTC.